This note documents a single TCR beta chain sequence. Germline lookup yields CDR1 MGHRA and CDR2 YSYEKL. With V trimmed by 4 bases and J by 4 bases, 11 bases remained unmatched. This CDR3 spans 18 amino acids. This sample was included in a study of technical replicates of blood from a handful of donors. TCRdb keeps only in-frame clones here, not all; method: immunoSEQ multiplex PCR. The table shows roughly 82,000 clones, with about 89% occurring only once. Sequencing used T cells isolated from PBMCs. The receptor was isolated from a human donor in good health. This chain connects TRBV4-1 to TRBJ2-2; 11 nucleotides agree with TRBD2. Written as DNA, the CDR3 is TGCGCCAGCAGCCGAATACTAGCGGGGGACCAACTCACCGGGGAGCTGTTTTTT. It specifies CASSRILAGDQLTGELFF.